These 10 T cell receptor beta chains came from one sample sequenced in a study of beta chain features in type 1 diabetes (dated by TCRdb to 2017 to 2018). Study-level results and caveats: A moderate but significant shortening of TCRB CDR3 length was observed in type 1 diabetes patients in all four CD4+ subsets.

These receptors are not linked to any known antigen. The method was the immunoSEQ multiplex PCR assay. The entire isolated RNA was reverse transcribed using the High Capacity cDNA Reverse Transcription Kit, and thus expressed TCRB transcripts were sequenced. Held by TCRdb, this immuneACCESS table contains in-frame sequences only and omits some clones. Under half of the omission traces to an unresolved V gene where checked; the cause of the rest is unknown. Counted in this sample were about 340,000 clones; about 14% of them appeared once. The ten largest clonotypes hold 0.015% of the sample. The source material was naive CD4+ T cells from blood. This specimen's cell subset or site label, per the study, means: true naive CD4+ T cells. These receptors were obtained from a woman aged 18 to 35 with type 1 diabetes.

As DNA, the CDR3 is TGTGCCAGCAGTGAAGCAGGCAGGGGATTGAGTGAGCAGTTCTTC. Protein product: CASSEAGRGLSEQFF. This sequence joins TRBV2 and TRBJ2-1; D may be TRBD1 (6 bases). Trimming removed 0 bases at V and 9 bases at J, with 15 bases between. The length of the CDR3 is 15 residues. Germline CDR1 is SNHLY and CDR2 is FYNNEI.

This clone was picked up a small number of times. The rearrangement joins TRBV28 to TRBJ2-7, with 8 bases that match TRBD2. The V segment lost 6 bases and the J segment 5 bases; nucleotides outside the gene matches: 12. The germline CDR1 and CDR2 sequences are MDHEN and SYDVKM. The CDR3 loop spans 15 amino acids. The CDR3 region is CASSPPGGGWNEQYV. CDR3 DNA: TGTGCCAGCAGCCCCCCCGGGGGGGGTTGGAACGAGCAGTACGTC.

This chain connects TRBV7-9 to TRBJ2-7, with D possibly being TRBD1 (5 bases). The CDR3 runs 12 residues. Germline V CDR1 and CDR2: SEHNR, FQNEAQ (reference sequence). Trimming removed 5 bases from V and 1 base from J, with 6 bases in between. CDR3 DNA sequence: TGTGCCAGCAGCCCAGGGTCCTACGAGCAGTACTTC. This sequence encodes CASSPGSYEQYF.

J is TRBJ1-1 and V is TRBV6-5; D is possibly TRBD1 (5 bases). Trimming removed 2 bases from V and 1 base from J, with 11 bases in between. The germline CDR1 and CDR2 sequences are MNHEY and SVGAGI. The CDR3 totals 15 residues. Here the CDR3 DNA reads TGTGCCAGCAGTTACCGGGGACTTAAGAACACTGAAGCTTTCTTT. It encodes CASSYRGLKNTEAFF.

The sample holds a few counts of this clone. In DNA form, the CDR3 reads TGTGCCAGCAGGGTTGCTAGCGGGAGAACGGCCCAGTACTTC. This gives the protein CASRVASGRTAQYF. The chain is built from TRBV28 and TRBJ2-5; 10 bases are shared with TRBD2. The ends lost 6 bases at V and 9 bases at J; junction bases unmatched: 10. Germline CDR1 reads MDHEN; CDR2 reads SYDVKM. This CDR3 comprises 14 residues.

V usage is TRBV12-5 and J usage is TRBJ2-1, with 13 bases fitting TRBD2. The junction had 10 bases not matched to a gene; V was cut back by 6 bases and J by 8 bases. Germline V gene lookup returns CDR1 LGHNT and CDR2 FRNRAP. The CDR3 has 16 amino acids. The CDR3 loop reads CASGLGLAGLRDEQFF. DNA of the CDR3: TGTGCTAGTGGCCTGGGACTAGCGGGATTAAGGGATGAGCAGTTCTTC.

The V call is TRBV15, the J call TRBJ1-1; no clear D. The V end lost 1 base, the J end lost 6 bases, and 15 bases lay between the germline ends. The CDR3 loop spans 15 amino acids. Germline lookup yields CDR1 LNHNV and CDR2 YYDKDF (reference sequence). CDR3 nucleotide sequence: TGTGCCACCAGCAGAGTGGGAGTAGGGTTCGCTGAAGCTTTCTTT. This codes for CATSRVGVGFAEAFF.

This clone occurred a few times. The chain recombines TRBV2 with TRBJ1-4; unclear D gene. Trimming cost V 7 bases and J 7 bases, with 10 bases left between them. Per germline, CDR1 SNHLY and CDR2 FYNNEI. The CDR3 covers 12 residues. The CDR3 loop reads CASTPWPEKLFF. The CDR3, as DNA: TGTGCCAGCACCCCTTGGCCTGAAAAACTGTTTTTT.

This clone showed up just a few times. The genes are TRBV4-1 and TRBJ2-1; TRBD2 matches at 7 bases. CDR1 is MGHRA and CDR2 is YSYEKL in the germline V gene. The CDR3 covers 14 residues. Trimming cost V 3 bases and J 5 bases; bases outside gene matches: 4. The CDR3 sequence: CASSHRLANNEQFF. CDR3 sequence (DNA): TGCGCCAGCAGCCATCGACTAGCTAACAATGAGCAGTTCTTC.

This clone appeared a few times. V and J are TRBV2 and TRBJ1-5; D unresolved. CDR1 and CDR2 (germline): SNHLY, FYNNEI. Trimming pared 6 bases from V and 6 bases from J, leaving 12 bases between. CDR3 length equals 13 residues. In DNA, the CDR3 is TGTGCCAGCAGCGCTAGTTTAGGTCAGCCCCAGCATTTT. Translation gives CASSASLGQPQHF.